The next 15 T cell receptor beta chains were all read from a single sample in a study of T cell changes during pregnancy in multiple sclerosis. Libraries were prepared by immunoSEQ multiplex PCR; TCRdb keeps only in-frame clonotypes and omits some of them. The sample contains about 12,000 clones, around 94% of which appear only once. Specimen: CD4+ T cells from peripheral blood mononuclear cells, collected before pregnancy. Source of these receptors: a female donor with multiple sclerosis, enrolled in a pregnancy study.

The J gene is TRBJ1-6, the V gene TRBV2, with 7 bases that match TRBD1. The CDR3 has 15 amino acids. V trimming: 8 bases; J trimming: 8 bases; junction bases outside the gene matches: 12. Germline lookup yields CDR1 SNHLY and CDR2 FYNNEI. CDR3 sequence: CASLPHRGSYSPLHF. Written as DNA, the CDR3 is TGTGCCAGCCTCCCGCACAGGGGATCTTATTCACCCCTCCACTTT.

This clone showed up just once. The chain combines TRBV4-2 with TRBJ1-2, with 10 nucleotides matching TRBD1. Germline V gene sequence: CDR1 LGHNA, CDR2 YNFKEQ. The V gene end was trimmed by 4 bases and the J gene end by 5 bases; junction bases not matched to a gene: 4. The CDR3 consists of 14 residues. The CDR3 coding sequence is TGTGCCAGCAGCCTACCGGGACAGGGGTATGGCTACACCTTC. Translation gives CASSLPGQGYGYTF.

The J gene is TRBJ1-1, the V gene TRBV6-4; 9 bases align to TRBD1. This CDR3 spans 13 amino acids. Losses at the gene ends were 5 bases for V and 7 bases for J; bases not matched to a gene: 5. CDR1 is MRHNA and CDR2 is SNTAGT in the germline V gene. In DNA, the CDR3 is TGTGCCAGCAGTTTTAGGACAGGGGATGAAGCTTTCTTT. Its protein product is CASSFRTGDEAFF.

The J gene is TRBJ2-5, the V gene TRBV19; 10 nucleotides align to TRBD2. The CDR3 is 16 residues long. Germline V lookup: CDR1 LNHDA, CDR2 SQIVND (reference sequence). V lost 3 bases and J lost 5; bases outside the gene matches: 9. CDR3 DNA: TGTGCCAGTAGTATGCCAGCGGGGGGGGCCGCGGAGACCCAGTACTTC. Translation: CASSMPAGGAAETQYF.

The V and J genes are TRBV19 and TRBJ1-1; no clear D. The CDR3 covers 14 residues. Trimming took 3 bases from V and 8 from J, leaving 16 bases between them. Germline values: CDR1 LNHDA, CDR2 SQIVND (reference sequence). The CDR3 nucleotides read TGTGCCAGTAGTATTATAGTTGGGCCTTCCGAAGCTTTCTTT. Residues: CASSIIVGPSEAFF.

This clone was seen just once. The CDR3: CASSAVAGGYTGELFF. CDR3 sequence (DNA): TGTGCCAGCAGCGCCGTAGCGGGGGGGTACACCGGGGAGCTGTTTTTT. The chain links TRBV9 to TRBJ2-2; 11 bases align to TRBD2. V was pared by 3 bases and J by 3 bases, with 4 bases of the junction left unmatched. The CDR3 runs 16 residues. Germline-derived CDR1 and CDR2 are SGDLS and YYNGEE.

This clone occurred a few times. The CDR3 nucleotides are TGTGCCAGTAGTATTCCGAAGACAAATCAAAGTCGGGCCAACGTCCTGACTTTC. Protein: CASSIPKTNQSRANVLTF. The chain is built from TRBV19 and TRBJ2-6; D remains ambiguous. V was clipped by 3 bases and J by 5 bases, with 20 bases between them. Germline loops: CDR1 LNHDA, CDR2 SQIVND (reference sequence). This CDR3 spans 18 amino acids.

This sequence joins TRBV11-2 and TRBJ1-5; D is unclear. This CDR3 is 15 amino acids long. In germline, CDR1 is SGHAT, CDR2 FQNNGV. With 1 base removed from V and 6 bases from J, the gap between germline ends came to 13 bases. The CDR3 DNA follows: TGTGCCAGCAGCTTAGGACGGTCCTCAGGTCAGCCCCAGCATTTT. It is translated as CASSLGRSSGQPQHF.

This rearrangement joins TRBV6-5 to TRBJ1-1; a weak D match, TRBD1 (5 bases). The V end was cut by 6 bases, the J end by 4 bases, with 18 bases between. The CDR3 contains 15 residues. Germline CDR1 is MNHEY and CDR2 is SVGAGI. CDR3 protein: CASSFRGRGGTEAFF. The CDR3 DNA reads TGTGCCAGCAGCTTTCGCGGGAGGGGAGGCACTGAAGCTTTCTTT.

The rearrangement joins TRBV10-1 to TRBJ2-3; D might be TRBD2 (6 bases). Between the trimmed V and J ends, which lost 0 bases and 1 base, there was a span of 8 bases. Per the germline V gene, CDR1 is WNHNN and CDR2 is SYGVQD (reference sequence). The CDR3 runs to 15 residues. This CDR3 reads CASSESPSGTDTQYF. DNA of the CDR3: TGCGCCAGCAGTGAGTCGCCTAGCGGCACAGATACGCAGTATTTT.

The chain carries TRBV29-1 and TRBJ2-3; TRBD1 is a possible D gene (6 bases). Germline lookup yields CDR1 SQVTM and CDR2 ANQGSEA. CDR3 length: 15 residues. Trimming stripped 3 bases from V and 4 bases from J, with 17 bases between. The CDR3 DNA reads as TGCAGCGTTGATACCAGGGGTCAAAAAGCAGATACGCAGTATTTT. As protein: CSVDTRGQKADTQYF.

V is TRBV30 and J is TRBJ1-2, with 7 bases lining up with TRBD1. The germline V gene encodes CDR1 GTSNPN and CDR2 SVGIG (reference sequence). The V gene end was trimmed by 8 bases and the J gene end by 1 base; junction bases not matched to a gene: 4. The CDR3 length is 12 residues. The CDR3 DNA is TGTGCCAGGGACAGCTATAACTATGGCTACACCTTC. As protein: CARDSYNYGYTF.

The gene calls are TRBV9 and TRBJ2-1, with TRBD1 as a possible D gene (5 bases). Germline V CDR1 and CDR2: SGDLS, YYNGEE. The CDR3 extends over 15 amino acids. Between the trimmed V and J ends, which lost 2 bases and 6 bases, there was a span of 15 bases. The CDR3 nucleotides read TGTGCCAGCAGCGTTGGGGCAGGGCACCCCAATGAGCAGTTCTTC. It yields the protein CASSVGAGHPNEQFF.

The chain links TRBV5-1 to TRBJ1-1; 11 bases are shared with TRBD1. The germline CDR1 and CDR2 sequences are SGHRS and YFSETQ. There are 14 residues in the CDR3. After removal of 3 bases from V and 6 bases from J, the junction contained 4 bases not matched to a gene. The CDR3 bases are TGCGCCAGCAGCTGGGGGACAGGGGGTTCTGAAGCTTTCTTT. Translating it yields CASSWGTGGSEAFF.

The chain carries TRBV5-4 and TRBJ1-1, with D perhaps TRBD1 (5 bases). The germline V gene encodes CDR1 SGHNT and CDR2 YYREEE (reference sequence). V was clipped by 2 bases and J by 3 bases, with 8 bases between them. The CDR3 is 13 amino acids. The CDR3 loop reads CASSFGGDTEAFF. The CDR3, as DNA: TGTGCCAGCAGCTTCGGGGGGGACACTGAAGCTTTCTTT.